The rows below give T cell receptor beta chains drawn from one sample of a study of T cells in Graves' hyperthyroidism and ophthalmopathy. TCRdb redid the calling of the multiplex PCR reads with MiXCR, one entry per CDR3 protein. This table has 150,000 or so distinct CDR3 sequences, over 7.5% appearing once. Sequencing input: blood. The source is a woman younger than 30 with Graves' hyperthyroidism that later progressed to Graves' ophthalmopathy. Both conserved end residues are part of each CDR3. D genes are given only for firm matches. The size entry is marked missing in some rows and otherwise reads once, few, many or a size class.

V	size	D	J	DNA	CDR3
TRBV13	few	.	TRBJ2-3	TGTGCCAGCAGCGCTCGGGAAAGGCAAGACACAGATACGCAGTATTTT	CASSARERQDTDTQYF
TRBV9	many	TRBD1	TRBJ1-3	TGTGCCAGCAGCGCAACAGGGGGCGCGGGAGGAAACACCATATATTTT	CASSATGGAGGNTIYF
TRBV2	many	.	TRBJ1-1	TGTGCCAGCAGCGGTGGGTTCAACACTGAAGCTTTCTTT	CASSGGFNTEAFF
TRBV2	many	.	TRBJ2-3	TGTGCCAGCAGTGAAGCGCTTTATATTGGGACGGGGGACACAGATACGCAGTATTTT	CASSEALYIGTGDTDTQYF
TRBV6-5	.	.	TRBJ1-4	TGTGCCAGCAGTTACGGAGGAACTAATGGAAAACTGTTTTTT	CASSYGGTNGKLFF
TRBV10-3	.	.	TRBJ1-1	TGTGCCACGCAGAGGGGGGGTGACACTGAAGCTTTCTTT	CATQRGGDTEAFF
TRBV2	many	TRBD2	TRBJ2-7	TGTGCCAGCACCGGACTTAGCGGGACTAATGAGCAGTACTTC	CASTGLSGTNEQYF
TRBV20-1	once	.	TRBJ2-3	TGCAGTGCTAGAGGGGGTGGCACAGATACGCAGTATTTT	CSARGGGTDTQYF
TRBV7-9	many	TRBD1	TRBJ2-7	TGTGCCAGCAGCTATGGGATCTTTGGGCAGGGGGTCGACGAGCAGTACTTC	CASSYGIFGQGVDEQYF
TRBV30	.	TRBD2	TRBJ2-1	TGTGCCTGGAGTGTAACCCGGACTAGCGGGAGCTCCTACAATGAGCAGTTCTTC	CAWSVTRTSGSSYNEQFF
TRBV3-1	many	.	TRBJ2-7	TGTGCCAGCAGCCAACCTGACAGCTACTCCTACGAGCAGTACTTC	CASSQPDSYSYEQYF
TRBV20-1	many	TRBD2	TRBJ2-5	TGCAGTGCTAGTAGTGCGGGAGAAGAGACCCAGTACTTC	CSASSAGEETQYF
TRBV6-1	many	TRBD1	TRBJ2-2	TGTGCCAGCAGGGACAGGGCATTCGGGGAGCTGTTTTTT	CASRDRAFGELFF
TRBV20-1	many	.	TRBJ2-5	TGCAGTGCCCGTGCGCCCCAAGAGACCCAGTACTTC	CSARAPQETQYF
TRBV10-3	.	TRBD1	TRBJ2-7	TGTGCCACCGGGACAGGGGGGTACGAGCAGTACTTC	CATGTGGYEQYF
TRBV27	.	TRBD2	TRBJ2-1	TGTGCCAGCAGTCCCTCTCGGCGGGGGGTCGACAATGAGCAGTTCTTC	CASSPSRRGVDNEQFF
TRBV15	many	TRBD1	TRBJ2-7	TGTGCCACCAGCCGTCACTCTACCGGGACAGGGGGCGATGGGCAGTACTTC	CATSRHSTGTGGDGQYF
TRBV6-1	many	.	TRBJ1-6	TGTGCCAGCAGTGAATACCTGACAGCTGATAATTCACCCCTCCACTTT	CASSEYLTADNSPLHF
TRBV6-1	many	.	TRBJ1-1	TGTGCCAGCAGTGAGCGGGCAACAGCTGAAGCTTTCTTT	CASSERATAEAFF
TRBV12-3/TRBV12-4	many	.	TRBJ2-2	TGTGCCAGCAGTTCGGGGGCCGGGGAGCTGTTTTTT	CASSSGAGELFF
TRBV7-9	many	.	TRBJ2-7	TGTGCCAGCAGCCCCAATTCGGGGTACGAGCAGTACTTC	CASSPNSGYEQYF
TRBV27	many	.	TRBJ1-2	TGTGCCAGCAGTTTCACGGGGGGGTATGGCTACACCTTC	CASSFTGGYGYTF
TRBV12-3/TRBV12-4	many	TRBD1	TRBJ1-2	TGTGCCAGCAGGTCCCCCGGGACAGGGAACCACTATGGCTACACCTTC	CASRSPGTGNHYGYTF
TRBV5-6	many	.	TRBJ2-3	TGTGCCACCCTTGGAAACAGGGGCGGGGGGCAGTATTTT	CATLGNRGGGQYF
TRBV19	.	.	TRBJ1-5	TGTGCCAGTAGTATAGATCCCCCCGCCAGGACCAGCAATCAGCCCCAGCATTTT	CASSIDPPARTSNQPQHF
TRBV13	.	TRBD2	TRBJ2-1	TGTGCCAGCAGCGTCTATGGGGGGACTAAAGAACGAGACAATGAGCAGTTCTTC	CASSVYGGTKERDNEQFF
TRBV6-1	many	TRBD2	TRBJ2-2	TGTGCCAGCACCCAAGGTGCGGGGGACCTAATGGGCACCGGGGAGCTGTTTTTT	CASTQGAGDLMGTGELFF
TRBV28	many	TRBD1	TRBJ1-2	TGTGCCAGCAGCAAATACAGGGGGATGAACTATGGCTACACCTTC	CASSKYRGMNYGYTF
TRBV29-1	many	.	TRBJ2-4	TGCAGCGTTGAACAGGGCCGAAACATTCAGTACTTC	CSVEQGRNIQYF
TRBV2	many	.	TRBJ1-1	TGTGCCAGCAGTGAGACACCCACTGAAGCTTTCTTT	CASSETPTEAFF
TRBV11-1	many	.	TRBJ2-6	TGTGCCAGCATGGAGGGGGCCAACGTCCTGACTTTC	CASMEGANVLTF
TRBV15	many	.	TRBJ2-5	TGTGCCACCAGCATGGCAGGGGTTGGGGAGACCCAGTACTTC	CATSMAGVGETQYF
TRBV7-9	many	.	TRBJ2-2	TGTGCCAGCAGCTCGACAGGGAGGGTCGACACCGGGGAGCTGTTTTTT	CASSSTGRVDTGELFF
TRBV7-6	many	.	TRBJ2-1	TGTGCCAGCAGCTCAGCGGACTGGGAGTCCCATGAGCAGTTCTTC	CASSSADWESHEQFF
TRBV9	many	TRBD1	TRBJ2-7	TGTGCCAGCAGCGCGAGTGGACAGGGCTACGAGCAGTACTTC	CASSASGQGYEQYF
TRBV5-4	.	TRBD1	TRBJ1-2	TGTGCCAGCAGCGATGGGACAGGACCTAACTATGGCTACACCTTC	CASSDGTGPNYGYTF
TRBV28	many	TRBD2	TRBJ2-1	TGTGCCAGCAGTTTTAGCATTTCGTGGTTTCTAGCGGGGGGCCGTTACAATGAGCAGTTCTTC	CASSFSISWFLAGGRYNEQFF
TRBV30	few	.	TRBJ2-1	TGTGCCTGGAAGGGGGGGTCCTACAATGAGCGGTTCTTC	CAWKGGSYNERFF
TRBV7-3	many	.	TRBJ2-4	TGTGCCAGCAGCTTAATGGGACCCCCGTTTAAAAACATTCAGTACTTC	CASSLMGPPFKNIQYF
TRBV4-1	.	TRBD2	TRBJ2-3	TGCGCCAGCAGACTAGCGGGAGGACCAGATACGCAGTATTTT	CASRLAGGPDTQYF
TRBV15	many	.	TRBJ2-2	TGTGCCACCAGCAGATCTTTAAAATCAAGAAAGGCCGGGGAGCTGTTTTTT	CATSRSLKSRKAGELFF
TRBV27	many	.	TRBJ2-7	TGTGCCAGCAGTCCCCTGGTATGGTCCTCCTACGAGCAGTACTTC	CASSPLVWSSYEQYF
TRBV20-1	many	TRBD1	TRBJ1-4	TGCAGTGCTAGAGATCGGACAGGAGTGGAAAAACTGTTTTTT	CSARDRTGVEKLFF
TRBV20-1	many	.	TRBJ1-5	TGCAGTGCTAGAGTCACTGTCGGAAATCAGCCCCAGCATTTT	CSARVTVGNQPQHF
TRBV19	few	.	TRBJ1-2	TGTGCCAGTAATCGGGGGAACAGGGAAAGGGATGGCTACACCTTC	CASNRGNRERDGYTF
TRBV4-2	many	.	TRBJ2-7	TGTGCCAGCAGCCAAGATCTTGAGCCTGGGGAGCAGTACTTC	CASSQDLEPGEQYF
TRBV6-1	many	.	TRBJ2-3	TGTGCCAGCAGAAAAAAGGGGGATATCAGAGATACGCAGTATTTT	CASRKKGDIRDTQYF
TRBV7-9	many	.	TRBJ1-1	TGTGCCAGCAGTCCCGAAGGCGGGAACACTGAAGCTTTCTTT	CASSPEGGNTEAFF
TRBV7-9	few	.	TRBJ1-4	TGTGCCAGCAGCTTGGTAGGAGGGGTAACTAATGAAAAACTGTTTTTT	CASSLVGGVTNEKLFF
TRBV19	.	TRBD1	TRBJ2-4	TGTGCCAGTAGTGCCGGGACAGGGAGTACGGCCAAAAACATTCAGTACTTC	CASSAGTGSTAKNIQYF
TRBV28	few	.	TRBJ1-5	TGTGCCAGCAGGGGAACAGGGCAGCCCCAGCATTTT	CASRGTGQPQHF
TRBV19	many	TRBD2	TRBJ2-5	TGTGCCAGTAGTGCTGGGACTAACGAAGAGACCCAGTACTTC	CASSAGTNEETQYF